Sequencing of this T cell receptor (beta chain) was carried out in a study of T cell responses to AZD1222 COVID-19 vaccine. TCRdb keeps only in-frame clones here, not all; method: immunoSEQ multiplex PCR. The sample carries around 100,000 clones, 85% recorded once. This clone occurred once. The sample here was peripheral blood, taken 28 days after the second AZD1222 dose. This sequence originates from an adult who received the AZD1222 COVID-19 vaccine.

The CDR3 DNA sequence: TGCGCCAGCAGCTTGGGGGGACAGGCCACTGAAGCTTTCTTT. Translated: CASSLGGQATEAFF. This chain uses TRBV5-1 with TRBJ1-1, with TRBD1 matching over 8 bases. Unmatched junction bases numbered 2, after V lost 0 bases and J lost 4 bases. The germline gives CDR1 SGHRS, CDR2 YFSETQ. The CDR3 consists of 14 residues.